One and the same sample provided the 21 T cell receptor beta chains below, sequenced in a study of blood T cell repertoires in COVID-19. Clones were read by immunoSEQ multiplex PCR, and TCRdb kept only the in-frame ones, dropping some. Counted here are a few hundred thousand clones, approximately 83% occurring once; the ten biggest clones make up 4.3%. Sequencing input: PBMCs or T cells enriched from blood (not recorded which). These receptors came from a woman in her thirties who had recovered from COVID-19.

This clone has only a few counts. The chain uses TRBV5-5 and TRBJ1-4, with D perhaps TRBD1 (5 bases). The CDR3 length is 15 residues. Germline lookup yields CDR1 SGHKS and CDR2 YYEKEE (reference sequence). Trimming took off 0 bases at V and 8 bases at J, with 14 bases between the two ends. The CDR3 reads CASSLAGGINEKLFF. CDR3 DNA: TGTGCCAGCAGCTTGGCGGGGGGGATTAACGAAAAACTGTTTTTT.

The V gene is TRBV6-1, the J gene TRBJ1-2; TRBD1 might be the D (6 bases). Between the trimmed V and J ends, which lost 4 bases and 4 bases, there was a span of 10 bases. The CDR3 runs 13 residues. CDR1 and CDR2 from the germline V gene are MNHNS and SASEGT. The CDR3 DNA is TGTGCCAGCAGTGGAGGGGGTCCCTATGGCTACACCTTC. Amino acid sequence: CASSGGGPYGYTF.

The chain couples TRBV2 to TRBJ2-1; D possibly corresponds to TRBD2 (5 bases). V was cut by 3 bases and J by 6 bases, with 9 bases left in between. Germline V gene sequence: CDR1 SNHLY, CDR2 FYNNEI. The CDR3 has 13 amino acids. The CDR3: CASSDLGSNEQFF. The CDR3 coding sequence is TGTGCCAGCAGTGATTTAGGGAGCAATGAGCAGTTCTTC. The full variable domain, its missing parts supplied by reference TRBV2 and TRBJ2-1, is EPEVTQTPSHQVTQMGQEVILRCVPISNHLYFYWYRQILGQKVEFLVSFYNNEISEKSEIFDDQFSVERPDGSNFTLKIRSTKLEDSAMYFCASSDLGSNEQFFGPGTRLTVL.

The J gene is TRBJ1-5, the V gene TRBV9; D perhaps matches TRBD1 (5 bases). This CDR3 contains 16 residues. Trimming pared 0 bases from V and 3 bases from J, leaving 13 bases between. The V gene's germline CDR1 is SGDLS and CDR2 YYNGEE. The CDR3, as DNA: TGTGCCAGCAGCGTAGGGGAAGGAGGGGTCAATCAGCCCCAGCATTTT. Translated, it gives CASSVGEGGVNQPQHF.

CDR3 loop: CASSLGGDNIQYF. In DNA, the CDR3 is TGTGCCAGCAGCTTGGGGGGAGACAACATTCAGTACTTC. V usage is TRBV11-3 and J usage is TRBJ2-4; tentatively, D is TRBD2 (6 bases). V shed 3 bases and J shed 7 bases, with 10 bases lying between them. This CDR3 is built from 13 residues. Germline values: CDR1 SGHNT, CDR2 YENEEA.

The V and J genes are TRBV3-1 (or the pseudogene TRBV3-2) and TRBJ1-2, with a tentative D call TRBD1 (5 bases). Trimming shortened V by 5 bases and J by 6 bases, and 22 bases separated the two germline ends. The CDR3 totals 16 residues. CDR1 and CDR2 (germline): LGHDT, YNNKEL (reference sequence). CDR3 nucleotide sequence: TGTGCCAGCAGCACGCGACAGACGGCGGTAACTAATGGCTACACCTTC. It specifies CASSTRQTAVTNGYTF.

Details on this clone: Other DNA sequences from this sample encode an identical CDR3 as well. J is TRBJ1-2 and V is TRBV6-5; the D gene is possibly TRBD1 (5 bases). Deletions cut 0 bases from V and 4 bases from J, with 9 bases between. Germline V gene data show CDR1 as MNHEY and CDR2 as SVGAGI. CDR3 length equals 14 residues. The CDR3 bases are TGTGCCAGCAGTTACTCGACCGGGGGCTATGGCTACACCTTC. Protein: CASSYSTGGYGYTF.

V gene TRBV4-1 combines with J gene TRBJ1-2, with 7 bases lining up with TRBD1. CDR1 MGHRA and CDR2 YSYEKL come from the germline V gene. There are 16 residues in the CDR3. V lost 4 bases and J lost 7; bases outside the gene matches: 15. The CDR3 bases are TGCGCCAGCAGCCTGCGACAGGGTTTGGGGGACGGTGGCTACACCTTC. This translates into CASSLRQGLGDGGYTF.

This clone came up a few times. The genes are TRBV4-1 and TRBJ1-1; D possibly corresponds to TRBD1 (6 bases). The CDR3 runs 13 residues. From germline, CDR1 is MGHRA and CDR2 YSYEKL. V was shortened by 2 bases and J by 11 bases, with 15 bases between the two germline ends. In nucleotides, the CDR3 is TGCGCCAGCAGCCAAACCGGGACATCTGTGGCTTTCTTT. Its protein product is CASSQTGTSVAFF.

The chain links TRBV28 to TRBJ2-7; 10 nucleotides line up with TRBD2. The ends lost 7 bases at V and 4 bases at J; junction bases unmatched: 10. The CDR3 length is 15 residues. The germline gives CDR1 MDHEN, CDR2 SYDVKM. CDR3 in DNA: TGTGCCAGCAACCCTGCCCTAGCGGGAGTATACGAGCAGTACTTC. It translates to CASNPALAGVYEQYF.

The rearrangement joins TRBV11-3 to TRBJ2-3; TRBD2 matches 12 bases. CDR3 length: 16 amino acids. Germline CDR1 and CDR2: SGHNT and YENEEA. With V trimmed by 4 bases and J by 5 bases, 7 bases remained unmatched. CDR3 DNA sequence: TGTGCCAGCAGCTCCCACCTAGCGGGGGGGCAAGATACGCAGTATTTT. Translation: CASSSHLAGGQDTQYF. Full variable domain (remainder filled in from reference TRBV11-3 and TRBJ2-3): EAGVVQSPRYKIIEKKQPVAFWCNPISGHNTLYWYLQNLGQGPELLIRYENEEAVDDSQLPKDRFSAERLKGVDSTLKIQPAELGDSAVYLCASSSHLAGGQDTQYFGPGTRLTVL.

The rearrangement uses TRBV11-2 and TRBJ2-7; D ambiguous. The V gene lost 2 bases and the J gene lost 2 bases, with 7 bases spanning the gap. The length of the CDR3 is 13 residues. The germline CDR1 and CDR2 sequences are SGHAT and FQNNGV. The CDR3 sequence is CASSLSSAYEQYF. The CDR3 DNA reads TGTGCCAGCAGCTTAAGCAGCGCCTACGAGCAGTACTTC.

The table lists this clone with a few counts. This chain connects TRBV19 to TRBJ2-5; possibly TRBD2 for D (6 bases). This CDR3 comprises 12 residues. Germline V gene lookup returns CDR1 LNHDA and CDR2 SQIVND (reference sequence). V gave up 10 bases and J gave up 4 bases, with 13 bases separating them. This CDR3 is CATSGPRETQYF. The CDR3 DNA sequence: TGTGCCACCAGCGGGCCAAGAGAGACCCAGTACTTC.

The chain carries TRBV20-1 and TRBJ2-7, with 7 bases matching TRBD2. V lost 3 bases, J lost 2 bases, and 10 bases stayed unmatched. The germline CDR1 and CDR2 sequences are DFQATT and SNEGSKA (reference sequence). There are 15 residues in the CDR3. This CDR3 reads CSASGTRGGPYEQYF. The CDR3 DNA follows: TGCAGTGCTAGTGGGACGCGGGGAGGGCCCTACGAGCAGTACTTC.

This clone was detected only a few times. In nucleotides, the CDR3 is TGTGCCAGCAGTTTCGGGGGGCCGAAACTTCCGACCTACAATGAGCAGTTCTTC. Amino acids: CASSFGGPKLPTYNEQFF. The chain couples TRBV28 to TRBJ2-1; the D gene is possibly TRBD2 (7 bases). In germline, CDR1 is MDHEN, CDR2 SYDVKM. This CDR3 is built from 18 residues. The V end lost 3 bases, the J end lost 2 bases, and 20 bases lay between the germline ends.

This clone has more than one count but fewer than ten. This rearrangement joins TRBV9 to TRBJ1-3; D is unclear. This CDR3 has 13 residues. V lost 4 bases and J lost 9, with 14 bases in between. Germline CDR1 and CDR2: SGDLS and YYNGEE. The chain's CDR3 is CASSSTSSGTIYF. The DNA of the CDR3 is TGTGCCAGCAGCTCCACTTCATCTGGCACCATATATTTT.

The chain recombines TRBV10-3 with TRBJ2-1; 11 bases are a match to TRBD2. The junction had 4 bases not matched to a gene; V was cut back by 5 bases and J by 4 bases. The CDR3 runs to 15 residues. CDR1 and CDR2 (germline): ENHRY, SYGVKD. The chain's CDR3 is CAISTGLAEYNEQFF. The DNA for the CDR3 is TGTGCCATCAGTACGGGACTAGCGGAGTACAATGAGCAGTTCTTC.

The rearrangement uses TRBV29-1 and TRBJ1-1; no definite D call. There are 12 residues in the CDR3. Trimming cost V 6 bases and J 2 bases, with 10 bases left between them. Germline V CDR1 and CDR2: SQVTM, ANQGSEA. DNA for the CDR3: TGCAGCGTCCTACGTCTAAACACTGAAGCTTTCTTT. Translating gives CSVLRLNTEAFF.

V usage is TRBV28 and J usage is TRBJ1-2; the D is unclear. The CDR3 runs 11 residues. Germline V gene sequence: CDR1 MDHEN, CDR2 SYDVKM. V shed 4 bases and J shed 8 bases, with 8 bases lying between them. DNA for the CDR3: TGTGCCAGCAGTTCTGGCCACGGCTACACCTTC. This sequence encodes CASSSGHGYTF.

The V and J genes are TRBV28 and TRBJ1-1; TRBD1 might be the D (5 bases). The germline V gene has CDR1 MDHEN and CDR2 SYDVKM. This CDR3 comprises 13 residues. V was trimmed by 3 bases and J by 3 bases, leaving 8 bases between them. CDR3 in amino acids: CASSFTGDTEAFF. The CDR3 DNA sequence: TGTGCCAGCAGTTTCACAGGAGACACTGAAGCTTTCTTT.

V is TRBV28 and J is TRBJ2-7; tentatively, D is TRBD1 (6 bases). The CDR3 is made up of 13 amino acids. V shed 6 bases and J shed 2 bases, with 11 bases lying between them. Germline CDR1 is MDHEN and CDR2 is SYDVKM. CDR3 amino acids: CASSPTGPYEQYF. Here the CDR3 DNA reads TGTGCCAGCAGCCCTACAGGGCCCTACGAGCAGTACTTC.